This T cell receptor beta chain is drawn from a study of T cells after yellow fever vaccination. After removal of 3 bases from V and 8 bases from J, the junction contained 8 bases not matched to a gene. The CDR3 has 15 residues. Germline loops: CDR1 SGHNT, CDR2 YYREEE (reference sequence). TCRdb fed the 5' RACE reads into MiXCR, producing one record per CDR3 protein. The sample records 500,000 to 550,000 distinct CDR3 sequences, 21% being singletons. The sample was PBMCs, taken roughly 20 days after the first yellow fever vaccination. The chain recombines TRBV5-4 with TRBJ2-2; 9 bases line up with TRBD1. This TCR came from a man between 18 and 35 years old who received the YFV17D yellow fever vaccine. CDR3 protein: CASSSGTGRKGELFF. In DNA form, the CDR3 reads TGTGCCAGCAGCTCCGGGACAGGGAGGAAGGGGGAGCTGTTTTTT.